This T cell receptor beta chain was obtained from a study of sequential checkpoint blockade in melanoma. Study background: First-line arms were nivolumab then ipilimumab, or the reverse, randomized 1:1. Maintenance nivolumab came after either treatment sequence.

The germline CDR1 and CDR2 sequences are LGHNA and YNFKEQ. V was trimmed by 2 bases and J by 8 bases, leaving 13 bases between them. The CDR3 consists of 15 residues. This clone occurred a few times. The table came from immunoSEQ multiplex PCR; TCRdb's copy has only in-frame clones and leaves some out. The sample records about 14,000 clones, approximately 48% being singletons. Described treatment: randomized to nivolumab then ipilimumab (arm A) or the reverse (arm B). PBMC sorting kept live CD3+CD8+ cells without CD19 or CD56. This sequence joins TRBV4-2 and TRBJ1-6, with D unclear. The sample in question was CD8+ T cells sorted from blood (inferred from file names), obtained from a patient given nivolumab and ipilimumab in sequence. The clonotype comes from a human donor with melanoma. Here the CDR3 reads CASSQRKGEDSPLHF. CDR3 sequence (DNA): TGTGCCAGCAGCCAACGAAAAGGCGAGGATTCACCCCTCCACTTT.